This T cell receptor beta chain was identified during a study of blood T cell repertoires in COVID-19. The CDR3 runs to 15 residues. V was clipped by 3 bases and J by 5 bases; unmatched bases: 7. Looked up from germline, CDR1 is SGHKS and CDR2 is YYEKEE (reference sequence). In this sample, this clone turned up a few times. How the authors handled the data: Nucleated cell counts were estimated from reference gene primer amplification. Using immunoSEQ multiplex PCR, the repertoire was profiled, and TCRdb retains in-frame clones only, with some absent. V, J and clone size were drawn from that table, and D and trimming were deduced from the DNA. This sample has more than 75,000 clones, with roughly 87% found just once.

Sequenced input: peripheral blood. The chain has TRBV5-5 and TRBJ2-3; 9 bases map to TRBD1. The sequence came from a young man with acute or convalescent COVID-19. CDR3 nucleotides: TGTGCCAGCAGCTATACAGGGGGCGGCCTAGATACGCAGTATTTT. Translated, it gives CASSYTGGGLDTQYF.